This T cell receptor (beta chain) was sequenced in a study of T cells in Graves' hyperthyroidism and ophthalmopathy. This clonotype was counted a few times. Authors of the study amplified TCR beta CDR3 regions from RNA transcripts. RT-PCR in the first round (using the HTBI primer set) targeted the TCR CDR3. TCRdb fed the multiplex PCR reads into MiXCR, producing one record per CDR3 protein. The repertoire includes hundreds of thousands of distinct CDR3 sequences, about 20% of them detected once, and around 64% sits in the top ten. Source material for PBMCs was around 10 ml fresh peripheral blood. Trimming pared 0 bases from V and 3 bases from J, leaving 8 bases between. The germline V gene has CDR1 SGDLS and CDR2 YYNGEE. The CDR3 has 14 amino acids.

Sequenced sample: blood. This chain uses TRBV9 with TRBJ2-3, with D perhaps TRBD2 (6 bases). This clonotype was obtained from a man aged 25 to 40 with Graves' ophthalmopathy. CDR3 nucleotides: TGTGCCAGCAGCGTAGAGGGAGGAACAGATACGCAGTATTTT. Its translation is CASSVEGGTDTQYF.